Included here is one T cell receptor beta chain sequence, with context. Data came from immunoSEQ multiplex PCR; TCRdb stores just in-frame clones and leaves some out. The table lists about 48,000 clones, around nine tenths of them singletons. The data were obtained in a study of OX40 agonist ivuxolimab in advanced cancers. The sequence derives from an adult with an advanced solid tumor such as melanoma, head and neck, liver or kidney cancer. Sequenced here: CD4+ or CD8+ T cells sorted from blood, sampled in a trial of the OX40 agonist ivuxolimab.

The chain's CDR3 is CASSSQGQDTEAFF. In DNA form, the CDR3 reads TGTGCCAGCAGTTCGCAGGGGCAGGACACTGAAGCTTTCTTT. The rearrangement links TRBV6-1 to TRBJ1-1; D might be TRBD1 (6 bases). CDR1 is MNHNS, CDR2 SASEGT, per germline. Trimming pared 5 bases from V and 3 bases from J, leaving 13 bases between. This CDR3 contains 14 residues.